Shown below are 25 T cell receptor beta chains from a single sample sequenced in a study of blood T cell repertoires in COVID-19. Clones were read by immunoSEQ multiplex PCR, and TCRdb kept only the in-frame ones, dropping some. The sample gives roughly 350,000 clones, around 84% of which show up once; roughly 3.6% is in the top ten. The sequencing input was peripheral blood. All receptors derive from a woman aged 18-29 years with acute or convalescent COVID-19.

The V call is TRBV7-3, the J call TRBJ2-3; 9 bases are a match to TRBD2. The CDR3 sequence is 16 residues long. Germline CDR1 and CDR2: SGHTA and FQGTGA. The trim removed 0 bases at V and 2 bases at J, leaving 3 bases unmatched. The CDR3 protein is CASSLTSGGTTDTQYF. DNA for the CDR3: TGTGCCAGCAGCTTAACTAGCGGGGGAACCACAGATACGCAGTATTTT.

CDR3 sequence (DNA): TGTGCCAGCAGTGCACCCGGTATAGGCAATCAGCCCCAGCATTTT. The encoded protein is CASSAPGIGNQPQHF. V is TRBV27 and J is TRBJ1-5, with D hard to call. Deletions cut 5 bases from V and 2 bases from J, with 13 bases between. Germline V gene data show CDR1 as MNHEY and CDR2 as SMNVEV (reference sequence). The CDR3 runs 15 residues.

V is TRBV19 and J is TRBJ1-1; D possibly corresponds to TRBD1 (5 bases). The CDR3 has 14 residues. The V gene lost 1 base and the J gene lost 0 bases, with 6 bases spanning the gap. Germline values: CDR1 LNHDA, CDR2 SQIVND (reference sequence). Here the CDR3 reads CASSIGQLNTEAFF. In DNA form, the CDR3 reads TGTGCCAGTAGTATAGGACAGTTGAACACTGAAGCTTTCTTT. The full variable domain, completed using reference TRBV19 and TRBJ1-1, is DGGITQSPKYLFRKEGQNVTLSCEQNLNHDAMYWYRQDPGQGLRLIYYSQIVNDFQKGDIAEGYSVSREKKESFPLTVTSAQKNPTAFYLCASSIGQLNTEAFFGQGTRLTVV.

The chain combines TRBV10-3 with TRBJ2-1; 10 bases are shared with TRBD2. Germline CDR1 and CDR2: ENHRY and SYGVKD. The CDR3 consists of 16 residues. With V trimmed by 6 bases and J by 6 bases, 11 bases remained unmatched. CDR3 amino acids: CAIREGLASRGNEQFF. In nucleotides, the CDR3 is TGTGCCATCAGGGAGGGACTAGCGTCCCGTGGCAATGAGCAGTTCTTC.

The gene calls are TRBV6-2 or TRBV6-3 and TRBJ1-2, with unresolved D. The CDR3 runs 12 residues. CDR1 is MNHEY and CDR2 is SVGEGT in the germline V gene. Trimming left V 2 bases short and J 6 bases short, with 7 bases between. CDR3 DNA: TGTGCCAGCAGTTACGTGAGGAATGGCTACACCTTC. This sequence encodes CASSYVRNGYTF.

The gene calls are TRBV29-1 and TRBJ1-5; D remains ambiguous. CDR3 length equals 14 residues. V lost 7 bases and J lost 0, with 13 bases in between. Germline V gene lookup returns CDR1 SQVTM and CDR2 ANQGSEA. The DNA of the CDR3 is TGCAGCGCACGTCATGGAGATAGCAATCAGCCCCAGCATTTT. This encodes CSARHGDSNQPQHF.

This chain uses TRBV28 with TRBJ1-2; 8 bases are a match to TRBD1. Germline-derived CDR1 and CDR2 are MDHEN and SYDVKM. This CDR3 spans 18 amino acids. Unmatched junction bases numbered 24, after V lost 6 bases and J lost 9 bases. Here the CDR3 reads CASSPINLRDRLMYSYTF. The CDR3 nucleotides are TGTGCCAGCAGCCCTATTAACCTCCGGGACAGGTTAATGTATAGCTACACCTTC.

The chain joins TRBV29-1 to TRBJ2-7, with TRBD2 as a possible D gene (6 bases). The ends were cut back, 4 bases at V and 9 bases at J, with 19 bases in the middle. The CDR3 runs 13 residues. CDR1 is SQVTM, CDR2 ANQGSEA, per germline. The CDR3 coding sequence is TGCAGCGTTGGGGTCCCGGGAGAAAGGGCGCAGTACTTC. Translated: CSVGVPGERAQYF.

CDR3 region: CASNKGGQPQHF. The CDR3, as DNA: TGTGCCAGCAATAAGGGAGGGCAGCCCCAGCATTTT. The V and J genes are TRBV6-5 and TRBJ1-5; D unclear. Germline V gives CDR1 MNHEY, CDR2 SVGAGI. V lost 7 bases to trimming and J lost 7 bases, with 11 bases between them. The CDR3 is 12 residues long.

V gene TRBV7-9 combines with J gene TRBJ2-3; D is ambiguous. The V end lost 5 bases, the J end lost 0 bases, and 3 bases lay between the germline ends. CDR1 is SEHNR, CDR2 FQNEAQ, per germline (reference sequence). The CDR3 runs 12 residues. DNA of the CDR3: TGTGCCAGCAGCCTCAGCACAGATACGCAGTATTTT. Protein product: CASSLSTDTQYF.

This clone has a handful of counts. In DNA, the CDR3 is TGCGCCAGCAGCCAAACGGGTAGCGGGCTATACGAGCAGTACTTC. As protein: CASSQTGSGLYEQYF. V gene TRBV4-1 combines with J gene TRBJ2-7; TRBD2 aligns across 7 bases. The CDR3 loop spans 15 amino acids. The germline CDR1 and CDR2 sequences are MGHRA and YSYEKL. J gave up 4 bases and V 2 bases, and 8 bases lay outside the gene matches.

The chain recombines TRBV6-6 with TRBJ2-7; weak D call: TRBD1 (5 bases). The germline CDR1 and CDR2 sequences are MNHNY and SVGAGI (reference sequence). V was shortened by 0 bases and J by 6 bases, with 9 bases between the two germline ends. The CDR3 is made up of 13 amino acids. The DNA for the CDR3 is TGTGCCAGCAGTTACTCAGGACACGGCGAGCAGTACTTC. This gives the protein CASSYSGHGEQYF.

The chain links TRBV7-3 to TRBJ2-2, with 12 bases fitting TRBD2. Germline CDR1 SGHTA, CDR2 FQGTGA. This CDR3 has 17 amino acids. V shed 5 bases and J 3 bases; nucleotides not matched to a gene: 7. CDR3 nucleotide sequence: TGTGCCAGCAGCCGTCTAGCGGGAGGGCGGTACACCGGGGAGCTGTTTTTT. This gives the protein CASSRLAGGRYTGELFF.

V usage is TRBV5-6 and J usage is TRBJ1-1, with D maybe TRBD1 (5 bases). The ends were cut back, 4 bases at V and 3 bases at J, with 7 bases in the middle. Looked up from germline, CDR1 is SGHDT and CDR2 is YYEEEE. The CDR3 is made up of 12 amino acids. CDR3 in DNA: TGTGCCAGCAGCGAACAGGACACTGAAGCTTTCTTT. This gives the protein CASSEQDTEAFF.

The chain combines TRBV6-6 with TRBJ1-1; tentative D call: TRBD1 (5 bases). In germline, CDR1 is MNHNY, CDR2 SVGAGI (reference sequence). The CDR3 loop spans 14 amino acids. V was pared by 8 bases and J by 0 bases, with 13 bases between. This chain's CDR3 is CASLLGGMNTEAFF. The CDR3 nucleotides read TGTGCCAGCCTATTGGGGGGAATGAACACTGAAGCTTTCTTT.

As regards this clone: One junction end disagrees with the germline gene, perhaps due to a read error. The CDR3 sequence is CASSYTGQGASAF. The CDR3 bases are TGTGCCAGCAGTTACACAGGACAGGGGGCTTCCGCCTTC. The J gene is TRBJ1-2, the V gene TRBV6-5, with TRBD1 matching over 11 bases. This CDR3 has 13 residues. Per germline, CDR1 MNHEY and CDR2 SVGAGI.

The CDR3 protein is CASSDWGADGYTF. As DNA, the CDR3 is TGTGCCAGCAGTGACTGGGGCGCGGATGGCTACACCTTC. The gene calls are TRBV25-1 and TRBJ1-2; maybe TRBD1 (5 bases). The V gene lost 3 bases and the J gene lost 6 bases, with 11 bases spanning the gap. The CDR3 sequence is 13 residues long. Germline V lookup: CDR1 MGHDK, CDR2 SYGVNS.

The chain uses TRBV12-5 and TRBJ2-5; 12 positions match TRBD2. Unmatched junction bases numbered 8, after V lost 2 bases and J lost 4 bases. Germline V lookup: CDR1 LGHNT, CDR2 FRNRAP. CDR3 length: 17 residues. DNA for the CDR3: TGTGCTAGTGGTTTGACCCCTAGCGGGGGGGTGATAGAGACCCAGTACTTC. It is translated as CASGLTPSGGVIETQYF.

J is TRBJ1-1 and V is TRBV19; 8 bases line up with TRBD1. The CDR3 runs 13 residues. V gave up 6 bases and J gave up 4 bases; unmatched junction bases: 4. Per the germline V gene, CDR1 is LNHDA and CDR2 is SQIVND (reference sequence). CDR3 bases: TGTGCCAGTAGGACAGGGGCCCTCACTGAAGCTTTCTTT. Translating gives CASRTGALTEAFF.

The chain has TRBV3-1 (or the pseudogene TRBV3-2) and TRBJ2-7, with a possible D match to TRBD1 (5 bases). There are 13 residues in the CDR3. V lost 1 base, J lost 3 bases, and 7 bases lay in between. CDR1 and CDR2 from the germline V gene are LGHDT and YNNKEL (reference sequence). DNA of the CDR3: TGTGCCAGCAGCCAAGGTCAGGGCTACGAGCAGTACTTC. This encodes CASSQGQGYEQYF.

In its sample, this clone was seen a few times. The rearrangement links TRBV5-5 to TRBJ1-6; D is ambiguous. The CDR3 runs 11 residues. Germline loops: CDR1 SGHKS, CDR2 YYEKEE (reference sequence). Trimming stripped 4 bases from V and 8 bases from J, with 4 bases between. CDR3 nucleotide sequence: TGTGCCAGCAGCACGGATTCACCCCTCCACTTT. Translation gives CASSTDSPLHF. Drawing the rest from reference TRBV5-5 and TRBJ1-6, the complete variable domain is DAGVTQSPTHLIKTRGQQVTLRCSPISGHKSVSWYQQVLGQGPQFIFQYYEKEERGRGNFPDRFSARQFPNYSSELNVNALLLGDSALYLCASSTDSPLHFGNGTRLTVT.

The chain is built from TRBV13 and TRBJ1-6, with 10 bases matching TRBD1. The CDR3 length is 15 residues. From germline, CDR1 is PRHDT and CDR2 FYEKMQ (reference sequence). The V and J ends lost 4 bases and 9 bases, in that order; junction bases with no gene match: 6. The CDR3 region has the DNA TGTGCCAGCAGCTCCTTGACAGGGGGCAGTTCACCCCTCCACTTT. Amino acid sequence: CASSSLTGGSSPLHF.

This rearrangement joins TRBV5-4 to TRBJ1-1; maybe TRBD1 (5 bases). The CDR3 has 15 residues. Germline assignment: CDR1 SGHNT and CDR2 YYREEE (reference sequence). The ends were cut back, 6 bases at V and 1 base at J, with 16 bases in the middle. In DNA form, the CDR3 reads TGTGCCAGCACCTCCTCCGGACACCCGAACACTGAAGCTTTCTTT. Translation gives CASTSSGHPNTEAFF.

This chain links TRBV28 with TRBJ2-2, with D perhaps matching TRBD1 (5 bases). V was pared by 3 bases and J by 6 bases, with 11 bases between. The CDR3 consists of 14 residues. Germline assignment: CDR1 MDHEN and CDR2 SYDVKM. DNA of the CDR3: TGTGCCAGCAGTTTTACAGGACGGGCCGGGGAGCTGTTTTTT. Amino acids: CASSFTGRAGELFF.

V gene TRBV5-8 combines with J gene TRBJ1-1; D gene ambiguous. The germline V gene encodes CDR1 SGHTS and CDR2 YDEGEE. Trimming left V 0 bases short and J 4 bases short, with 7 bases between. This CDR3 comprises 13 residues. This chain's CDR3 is CASSLVQLTEAFF. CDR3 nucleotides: TGTGCCAGCAGCTTGGTACAGCTCACTGAAGCTTTCTTT.